The 28 T cell receptor beta chains below come from one sample, sequenced in a study of identical twins. Each CDR3 protein gets one entry after TCRdb re-called the 5' RACE reads with MiXCR. Found here are around 220,000 distinct CDR3 sequences, over 13% of them singletons; the top ten hold approximately 10%. Sequencing used memory (CD45RO+) T cells sorted from blood. These receptor sequences come from a woman between 18 and 29 years old in good health.

This clonotype was detected a few times. This chain uses TRBV5-1 with TRBJ1-1; D possibly corresponds to TRBD1 (6 bases). The CDR3 has 17 amino acids. Germline lookup yields CDR1 SGHRS and CDR2 YFSETQ. V lost 4 bases and J lost 3, with 22 bases in between. The CDR3 spells CASSRSPSPGADTEAFF. The CDR3, as DNA: TGCGCCAGCAGCCGCTCCCCCTCCCCAGGGGCAGACACTGAAGCTTTCTTT.

The chain carries TRBV12-2 and TRBJ1-1; the table's D call, TRBD1, was not checked against the DNA. TRBV12-2 is listed as a pseudogene. CDR3 length: 15 residues. In DNA form, the CDR3 reads TGTGCAAGTCGCTTAGCGGGACATCGTGGGACTGAAGCTTTCTTT. Translated, it gives CASRLAGHRGTEAFF.

The CDR3 sequence is CASSRGENSPLHF. CDR3 coding DNA: TGTGCCAGCAGCCGGGGAGAAAATTCACCCCTCCACTTT. The chain recombines TRBV12-3 or TRBV12-4 with TRBJ1-6, with no clear D. V lost 6 bases, J lost 7 bases, and 10 bases lay in between. The CDR3 consists of 13 residues.

This chain uses TRBV7-6 with TRBJ2-3; D perhaps matches TRBD1 (5 bases). The length of the CDR3 is 14 residues. Germline V gene sequence: CDR1 SGHVS, CDR2 FNYEAQ. The V end was cut by 3 bases, the J end by 2 bases, with 9 bases between. The CDR3: CASSFRAYTDTQYF. CDR3 DNA: TGTGCCAGCAGCTTCAGGGCCTACACAGATACGCAGTATTTT.

The chain has TRBV4-2 and TRBJ2-3; TRBD2 aligns across 9 bases. V was pared by 0 bases and J by 5 bases, with 9 bases of the junction left unmatched. The CDR3 loop spans 17 amino acids. Germline loops: CDR1 LGHNA, CDR2 YNFKEQ. The CDR3 DNA follows: TGTGCCAGCAGCCAAGAAGGCATAGCGGGAGTGGAAGATACGCAGTATTTT. Residues: CASSQEGIAGVEDTQYF.

This clonotype was seen more than once but under ten times. The chain recombines TRBV18 with TRBJ2-1; D possibly corresponds to TRBD2 (6 bases). With 0 bases removed from V and 5 bases from J, the gap between germline ends came to 11 bases. From germline, CDR1 is KGHSH and CDR2 LQKENI. This CDR3 has 15 amino acids. CDR3 loop: CASSPPGRGNNEQFF. The CDR3 nucleotides read TGTGCCAGCTCACCACCGGGGCGGGGTAACAATGAGCAGTTCTTC.

The chain is built from TRBV14 and TRBJ2-6, with 7 bases matching TRBD1. The CDR3 has 18 amino acids. J was trimmed by 0 bases and V by 4 bases; bases with no gene match: 9. Germline lookup yields CDR1 SGHDN and CDR2 FVKESK. The chain's CDR3 is CASSRRQTGTSGANVLTF. The DNA for the CDR3 is TGTGCCAGCAGCCGGAGACAGACAGGGACCTCTGGGGCCAACGTCCTGACTTTC.

This clonotype was counted between two and nine times. This chain links TRBV12-5 with TRBJ1-2, with 7 bases identical to TRBD1. The CDR3 is 15 residues long. Germline V lookup: CDR1 LGHNT, CDR2 FRNRAP. Unmatched junction bases numbered 11, after V lost 6 bases and J lost 4 bases. This CDR3 is CASGNGTAKIYGYTF. As DNA, the CDR3 is TGTGCTAGTGGGAATGGGACAGCGAAGATCTATGGCTACACCTTC.

The chain combines TRBV7-8 with TRBJ2-7, with TRBD2 matching over 7 bases. Trimming cost V 5 bases and J 5 bases; bases outside gene matches: 15. The CDR3 totals 16 residues. CDR1 and CDR2 (germline): SGHVS, FQNEAQ. The CDR3 coding sequence is TGTGCCAGCAGCCCCCGCTATGGCGGGAGTTTCGACGAGCAGTACTTC. Translation: CASSPRYGGSFDEQYF.

The chain has TRBV7-2 and TRBJ2-2; TRBD2 agrees at 9 bases. Germline loops: CDR1 SGHTA, CDR2 FQGNSA. V lost 1 base to trimming and J lost 13 bases; unmatched junction nucleotides: 10. CDR3 length equals 15 residues. For the CDR3, the DNA is TGTGCCAGCAGCTTAGATGTTAGCGGGAGTAAAGGGCTGTTTTTT. Amino acids: CASSLDVSGSKGLFF.

The rearrangement uses TRBV20-1 and TRBJ2-7; TRBD2 might be the D (6 bases). The CDR3 contains 12 residues. The ends were cut back, 3 bases at V and 6 bases at J, with 12 bases in the middle. Germline CDR1 is DFQATT and CDR2 is SNEGSKA (reference sequence). The DNA for the CDR3 is TGCAGTGCTAGGCCCGGGGGATCCGAGCAGTACTTC. This gives the protein CSARPGGSEQYF.

This clonotype showed up just a few times. This chain uses TRBV5-6 with TRBJ1-4; 8 nucleotides match TRBD1. Trimming took 7 bases from V and 7 from J; bases not matched to a gene: 6. The CDR3 is 13 amino acids. Germline V gene data show CDR1 as SGHDT and CDR2 as YYEEEE. CDR3 sequence: CASGRTGSEKLFF. The CDR3, as DNA: TGTGCCAGCGGAAGGACAGGGAGTGAAAAACTGTTTTTT.

This clonotype came up many times. The chain is built from TRBV20-1 and TRBJ2-3; 7 bases line up with TRBD2. There are 14 residues in the CDR3. Germline loops: CDR1 DFQATT, CDR2 SNEGSKA (reference sequence). V trimming: 7 bases; J trimming: 5 bases; junction bases outside the gene matches: 12. CDR3 nucleotide sequence: TGCAGTGGGGGGGGGAGAGGCGTCAGAGATACGCAGTATTTT. Translated, it gives CSGGGRGVRDTQYF.

The V and J genes are TRBV20-1 and TRBJ1-6; possibly TRBD1 for D (6 bases). With 1 base removed from V and 4 bases from J, the gap between germline ends came to 11 bases. The germline V gene has CDR1 DFQATT and CDR2 SNEGSKA (reference sequence). The CDR3 contains 15 residues. The CDR3, as DNA: TGCAGTGCTAGAGGTGGCAGGGGTTATAATTCACCCCTCCACTTT. This translates into CSARGGRGYNSPLHF.

The V gene is TRBV6-5, the J gene TRBJ2-3; 7 positions match TRBD2. Trimming at V came to 1 base and at J to 2 bases, leaving 15 bases not matched to a gene. Germline V gene sequence: CDR1 MNHEY, CDR2 SVGAGI. The CDR3 covers 19 residues. CDR3 residues: CASSYFPPSSRGNTDTQYF. The CDR3 DNA is TGTGCCAGCAGTTACTTTCCCCCGTCATCGCGGGGGAACACAGATACGCAGTATTTT.

The chain recombines TRBV5-1 with TRBJ2-1, with D perhaps matching TRBD2 (6 bases). The V end was cut by 4 bases, the J end by 7 bases, with 15 bases between. Germline V lookup: CDR1 SGHRS, CDR2 YFSETQ. The CDR3 has 14 residues. The CDR3 nucleotides read TGCGCCAGCAGCCTGGGGGAGGCTGGGAATGAGCAGTTCTTC. Translating gives CASSLGEAGNEQFF.

This clonotype occurred a few times. The V gene is TRBV12-3 or TRBV12-4, the J gene TRBJ2-1; D possibly corresponds to TRBD1 (5 bases). This CDR3 has 17 amino acids. Trimming cost V 3 bases and J 0 bases, with 15 bases left between them. CDR3 residues: CASSFLMGPSSYNEQFF. The CDR3 region has the DNA TGTGCCAGCAGTTTCTTGATGGGGCCGAGCTCCTACAATGAGCAGTTCTTC.

This chain joins TRBV7-9 and TRBJ1-1; D ambiguous. V was clipped by 4 bases and J by 0 bases, with 12 bases between them. Per the germline V gene, CDR1 is SEHNR and CDR2 is FQNEAQ (reference sequence). CDR3 size: 15 residues. The CDR3 nucleotides read TGTGCCAGCAGCTCGGAAAAACCTATGAACACTGAAGCTTTCTTT. Protein product: CASSSEKPMNTEAFF.

This clonotype came up many times. V gene TRBV5-1 combines with J gene TRBJ2-1; the D is unclear. The CDR3 has 15 residues. Germline V lookup: CDR1 SGHRS, CDR2 YFSETQ. V shed 2 bases and J shed 0 bases, with 9 bases lying between them. The CDR3 reads CASSFRGSSYNEQFF. The CDR3 DNA follows: TGCGCCAGCAGCTTTCGCGGAAGCTCCTACAATGAGCAGTTCTTC.

A few counts support this clonotype. The chain joins TRBV10-3 to TRBJ1-3; no clear D. CDR3 length: 12 residues. V was pared by 8 bases and J by 0 bases, with 5 bases between. Per the germline V gene, CDR1 is ENHRY and CDR2 is SYGVKD. This CDR3 reads CAIHSSGNTIYF. The DNA of the CDR3 is TGTGCCATCCATAGCTCTGGAAACACCATATATTTT.

The rearrangement uses TRBV27 and TRBJ1-4, with TRBD1 matching over 9 bases. Germline assignment: CDR1 MNHEY and CDR2 SMNVEV (reference sequence). The junction had 4 bases not matched to a gene; V was cut back by 3 bases and J by 8 bases. This CDR3 spans 14 amino acids. The CDR3: CASSFGQGTEKLFF. CDR3 nucleotides: TGTGCCAGCAGTTTTGGACAGGGGACGGAAAAACTGTTTTTT.

This clonotype has only a few counts. This chain joins TRBV19 and TRBJ1-1; D not resolved. Deletions cut 6 bases from V and 1 base from J, with 12 bases between. Germline V CDR1 and CDR2: LNHDA, SQIVND (reference sequence). The CDR3 is 14 residues long. The CDR3 DNA is TGTGCCAGTAGCCCTTGGAAGCGGAACACTGAAGCTTTCTTT. It codes for CASSPWKRNTEAFF.

This clonotype was seen only a few times. CDR3 sequence reads: CAWSTRQAGELFF. CDR3 coding DNA: TGTGCCTGGAGTACCCGACAGGCCGGGGAGCTGTTTTTT. The V gene is TRBV30, the J gene TRBJ2-2; D is perhaps TRBD1 (6 bases). The CDR3 covers 13 residues. The germline V gene encodes CDR1 GTSNPN and CDR2 SVGIG (reference sequence). V lost 2 bases and J 6 bases, leaving 10 bases between the germline ends.

V and J are TRBV20-1 and TRBJ2-1; weak D call: TRBD2 (7 bases). V lost 3 bases to trimming and J lost 0 bases, with 21 bases between them. The CDR3 runs 18 residues. CDR1 DFQATT and CDR2 SNEGSKA come from the germline V gene (reference sequence). CDR3 nucleotide sequence: TGCAGTGCTAGTCTCCGGGGGGCTTGGGTTAGCTCCTACAATGAGCAGTTCTTC. Translated, it gives CSASLRGAWVSSYNEQFF.

The rearrangement uses TRBV5-1 and TRBJ2-3; weak D call: TRBD1 (6 bases). The germline CDR1 and CDR2 sequences are SGHRS and YFSETQ. The germline V and J ends were trimmed by 3 bases and 4 bases, with 12 bases remaining between them. CDR3 length: 14 residues. CDR3 nucleotide sequence: TGCGCCAGCAGCTCTGTACAGGGCCCAGATACGCAGTATTTT. Protein sequence: CASSSVQGPDTQYF.

The rearrangement uses TRBV5-1 and TRBJ2-1; 11 bases match TRBD2. The germline V gene encodes CDR1 SGHRS and CDR2 YFSETQ. V was clipped by 6 bases and J by 5 bases; unmatched bases: 10. There are 16 residues in the CDR3. The CDR3 region has the DNA TGCGCCAGCAAAATTGGAGGGACTAGCGGAAACAATGAGCAGTTCTTC. It yields the protein CASKIGGTSGNNEQFF.

The chain couples TRBV21-1 to TRBJ1-5. TRBV21-1 is a known pseudogene. The CDR3 sequence is 13 residues long. The CDR3 region has the DNA TGTGCCAGCAGCAACACAGAGAATCAGCCCCAGCATTTT. This codes for CASSNTENQPQHF.

Ten or more counts support this clonotype. This rearrangement joins TRBV7-2 to TRBJ2-1; no clear D. This CDR3 comprises 12 residues. The V and J ends lost 4 bases and 9 bases respectively, with 10 bases between them. Germline values: CDR1 SGHTA, CDR2 FQGNSA. The CDR3 loop reads CASSSAKFEQFF. The CDR3 bases are TGTGCCAGCAGCTCAGCTAAGTTTGAGCAGTTCTTC.